The sample holds many counts of the clone carrying this T cell receptor (beta chain). The CDR3 end is not reached by the read, which stops 3 residues before it; the germline J gene fills it in. This sample stems from a study of T cell clonality in common variable immunodeficiency. TCRdb keeps only in-frame clones here, not all; method: immunoSEQ multiplex PCR. The sample contains tens of thousands of clones, none of them singletons. CDR3 length equals 14 residues. The V gene lost 3 bases and the J gene lost 7 bases, with 14 bases spanning the gap. Germline V CDR1 and CDR2: SGHRS, YFSETQ. The chain uses TRBV5-1 and TRBJ1-5, with D possibly TRBD1 on 5 matching bases. The receptor was derived from a person aged 18 to 70 in good health. The sequencing input was peripheral blood mononuclear cells. The CDR3 sequence is CASSYPRGSQPQHF. Incomplete CDR3 DNA: TGCGCCAGCAGCTATCCTCGGGGGAGCCAGCCC.